This TCR beta chain stems from a study of shared clonotypes between healthy human individuals. Concerning this clone: The target antigen is unknown.

Cells designated naive CD8 were CD45RO-negative and were positively selected for CCR7, with terminally differentiated effector memory CD45RA+ cells excluded. Every donor was a Caucasian adult from Nashville, Tennessee. Points from the study as a whole: The study generally estimated greater richness for naive than memory subsets.

This CDR3 is 14 amino acids long. Germline CDR1 reads SGHNT; CDR2 reads YYREEE (reference sequence). The J segment lost 7 bases and the V segment lost 3 bases, leaving 7 bases of the junction unmatched. Sequencing was at deep level. Original processing methods: From ImmunoSEQ came sequences covering only the junction and carrying no quality scores, so filtering differed. TCRdb keeps only in-frame clones here, not all; method: immunoSEQ multiplex PCR. Clone size and the V and J calls come from that table; the DNA yielded D and trimming. The sample contains around 2,000,000 clones, about 95% of which appear only once.

The sequence came from a young man in good health. The V gene is TRBV5-4, the J gene TRBJ2-1; 7 positions agree with TRBD2. The sequenced sample consisted of naive CD8+ T cells sorted from blood. The CDR3 DNA is TGTGCCAGCAGCTCCGGGACTACCCCAAATGAGCAGTTCTTC. It translates to CASSSGTTPNEQFF.